A selection of T cell receptor beta chains follows, all from one sample in a study of T cells after yellow fever vaccination. In TCRdb, the 5' RACE reads were re-called with MiXCR into one record per CDR3 protein. The sample records over 200,000 distinct CDR3 sequences, 6.5% to 7.5% being singletons. Sequenced here: CD4+ T cells sorted from PBMCs, sampled on the day of the yellow fever booster vaccination. These receptors originate from a man aged 25-40 years who received the YFV17D yellow fever vaccine. The CDR3 runs from the conserved cysteine through the conserved F or W. The order of the fields is J gene, V gene, CDR3 protein.

TRBJ2-7,TRBV24-1,CATSDFGGEQYF
TRBJ2-2,TRBV10-3,CATVGGSVGELFF
TRBJ2-5,TRBV11-1,CASSSGTSGYQETQYF
TRBJ2-7,TRBV6-1,CASSDGDRWNYEQYF
TRBJ2-7,TRBV7-2,CASSLDRPLGEQYF
TRBJ2-7,TRBV25-1,CASSDDRSYEQYF
TRBJ2-1,TRBV7-2,CASSYRREYNEQFF
TRBJ1-5,TRBV5-6,CASSRGYDQPQHF
TRBJ1-1,TRBV6-2/TRBV6-3,CASSYAGQGTRDEAFF
TRBJ2-1,TRBV5-1,CASSSEGGGGYNEQFF
TRBJ2-3,TRBV7-2,CASSRRLAGADTQYF
TRBJ2-7,TRBV20-1,CSARLIGTHYEQYF
TRBJ2-7,TRBV11-2,CASSLQSSQGGGFYEQYF
TRBJ2-6,TRBV7-9,CASSFAGAGANVLTF
TRBJ1-2,TRBV7-2,CASSLYSGVGGYTF
TRBJ2-3,TRBV18,CASSVDSVVTDTQYF
TRBJ2-3,TRBV7-3,CASSLRARHTDTQYF
TRBJ2-3,TRBV9,CASSVGVRDTQYF
TRBJ1-2,TRBV6-1,CASRTRQGEYGYTF
TRBJ2-1,TRBV29-1,CSGSAGTASNEQFF
TRBJ1-5,TRBV4-3,CASSQEWRAISPQHF
TRBJ1-2,TRBV9,CASSPSLGQGSYGYTF
TRBJ2-1,TRBV7-2,CASSSASKQFF
TRBJ2-7,TRBV5-1,CASQKVSGEDYEQYF
TRBJ2-7,TRBV7-2,CASSLGGGSYEQYF
TRBJ2-1,TRBV7-3,CASSLIQGGRNEQFF
TRBJ2-7,TRBV15,CATRSGHPGEQYF
TRBJ1-1,TRBV7-2,CASSGRVGNTEAFF
TRBJ2-2,TRBV2,CASSVVGLNTGELFF
TRBJ2-3,TRBV20-1,CSASGTRIDTQYF
TRBJ2-5,TRBV18,CASSPPASGKETQYF
TRBJ1-3,TRBV18,CASSQSGVAVGNTIYF
TRBJ2-5,TRBV14,CASSQEGVLAGTQYF
TRBJ2-7,TRBV6-2/TRBV6-3,CASSYSTSATGFGYEQYF
TRBJ2-5,TRBV12-3/TRBV12-4,CASCSSRIRLAGVLETQYF
TRBJ2-3,TRBV7-9,CASRPLASGRARDTQYF
TRBJ2-1,TRBV11-3,CASSLSSGSSHEQFF
TRBJ2-7,TRBV19,CASGPTRGTYEQYF
TRBJ2-5,TRBV20-1,CSTLRGIRETQYF
TRBJ2-5,TRBV5-8,CASTAYNQETQYF
TRBJ2-7,TRBV6-6,CASSHPGQEYEQYF
TRBJ2-5,TRBV29-1,CSVEKNRGLQETQYF
TRBJ2-5,TRBV18,CASSLTGAETQYF
TRBJ2-3,TRBV11-2,CASSPVADTQYF
TRBJ2-4,TRBV9,CASGAGTKKNIQYF
TRBJ2-2,TRBV6-5,CASSSSRLVSGELFF
TRBJ2-7,TRBV7-2,CASSSQRERYEQYF
TRBJ1-1,TRBV12-3/TRBV12-4,CASQTIPTEAFF
TRBJ2-6,TRBV9,CASSAPGQGFGANVLTF
TRBJ2-7,TRBV20-1,CSAHDGLEQYF
TRBJ2-7,TRBV7-9,CASSQSLGGPSNEQYF
TRBJ2-7,TRBV20-1,CSAGRDRYEQYF